This TCR beta chain was observed in a study of blood T cells in healthy people across ages. A J-beta primer mix and a sample-barcoded 5' primer were used in a second PCR of roughly 6 to 12 cycles. TCRdb re-called the 5' RACE reads through MiXCR, storing one row per CDR3 protein. The sample consists of roughly 830,000 distinct CDR3 sequences, under 80% of them appearing once. The germline CDR1 and CDR2 sequences are LGHNA and YSLEER. Trimming pared 2 bases from V and 8 bases from J, leaving 15 bases between. The CDR3 extends over 14 amino acids. The TCR comes from a man aged 25-45 years in good health. This rearrangement joins TRBV4-3 to TRBJ1-2; perhaps TRBD1 as D (5 bases). Input material: blood. The CDR3 loop is CASSQSQARDGYTF. For the CDR3, the DNA is TGCGCCAGCAGCCAAAGTCAGGCTAGGGACGGCTACACCTTC.